Each of the 5 T cell receptor beta chains below was sequenced from the same sample in a study of T-cell reconstitution after alpha-beta-depleted transplantation in children. Molecular barcoding with unique molecular identifiers was used for the TCRbeta library. TCRdb reanalysed the PCR reads using MiXCR and keeps one entry per CDR3 protein. The sample lists more than 450,000 distinct CDR3 sequences; around 18% were seen once. The source material was PBMCs from the stem cell graft donor, sampled from the stem cell graft. These receptors came from a human donor who donated a stem cell graft to a child with acute lymphoblastic leukemia.

There are a few counts of this clonotype. The chain has TRBV14 and TRBJ2-1; 7 positions agree with TRBD1. CDR1 and CDR2 from the germline V gene are SGHDN and FVKESK. V lost 4 bases to trimming and J lost 0 bases; unmatched junction nucleotides: 6. The CDR3 extends over 16 amino acids. CDR3 nucleotide sequence: TGTGCCAGCAGCCTCAGGGGGACGTCCTCCTACAATGAGCAGTTCTTC. This sequence encodes CASSLRGTSSYNEQFF.

A remark on this clonotype: This clone may be a read error of a much larger clone one base away. The V call is TRBV27, the J call TRBJ2-5; unclear D gene. The CDR3 loop spans 13 amino acids. Germline CDR1 MNHEY, CDR2 SMNVEV (reference sequence). V was trimmed by 3 bases and J by 4 bases, leaving 9 bases between them. CDR3 sequence (DNA): TGTGCCAGCAGTTTTGGCTTCCTAGAGACCCAGTACTTC. Amino acid sequence: CASSFGFLETQYF.

This clonotype was recorded a few times. The rearrangement joins TRBV7-2 to TRBJ2-7; TRBD1 agrees at 8 bases. The V gene end was trimmed by 6 bases and the J gene end by 5 bases; junction bases not matched to a gene: 9. The CDR3 length is 14 residues. Germline lookup yields CDR1 SGHTA and CDR2 FQGNSA. DNA for the CDR3: TGTGCCAGCAGACCCGACAGGGGTTTCCACGAGCAGTACTTC. It is translated as CASRPDRGFHEQYF.

In its sample, this clonotype was seen a few times. CDR3 nucleotides: TGTGCCAGCAGCTTGGCGGGGGCGGGGAGGCCTCTGCGCGGCTACACCTTC. This translates into CASSLAGAGRPLRGYTF. This chain connects TRBV5-8 to TRBJ1-2, with TRBD1 as a possible D gene (6 bases). CDR3 length: 17 residues. V lost 0 bases and J 8 bases, leaving 23 bases between the germline ends. Germline-derived CDR1 and CDR2 are SGHTS and YDEGEE.

This clonotype has a handful of counts. The V call is TRBV20-1, the J call TRBJ1-4, with D perhaps TRBD1 (5 bases). Germline V gene data show CDR1 as DFQATT and CDR2 as SNEGSKA (reference sequence). This CDR3 is 15 amino acids long. Trimming stripped 3 bases from V and 5 bases from J, with 16 bases between. CDR3 in amino acids: CSASLPGRRNEKLFF. CDR3 nucleotides: TGCAGTGCTAGTCTTCCGGGACGGCGCAATGAAAAACTGTTTTTT.